The next 2 T cell receptor beta chains were all read from a single sample in a study of regulatory T cells in long-lasting Graves disease. The TCR beta library used iRepertoire HTBI primers with Arm-PCR amplification of CDR3. TCRdb re-analysed the multiplex PCR reads in MiXCR, keeping a single row per CDR3 protein. The sample records approximately 360,000 distinct CDR3 sequences, 10% to 15% being singletons. Time point denoted: newly diagnosed GD, antithyroid drugs for less than 3 months. Construction of the TCR library relied on RNA isolated from PBMCs. The same specimen was also included in a second study, on T cells in Graves' hyperthyroidism and ophthalmopathy.

Source: peripheral blood mononuclear cells (PBMCs), taken at new diagnosis, from a patient treated with antithyroid drugs. The receptors were sampled from a woman between 18 and 30 years old with Graves disease.

Remarks on this clonotype: A read error is possible here, since a much larger clone lies one base away. The CDR3 nucleotides are TGTGCCAGCAGCTTAGTACCGGGACATACGAACACTGAAGCTCTCTTT. Amino acids: CASSLVPGHTNTEALF. This chain connects TRBV7-9 to TRBJ1-1, with D perhaps TRBD1 (6 bases). Germline V lookup: CDR1 SEHNR, CDR2 FQNEAQ (reference sequence). This CDR3 is built from 16 residues. Supplemented by reference TRBV7-9 and TRBJ1-1, the full variable domain reads DTGVSQNPRHKITKRGQNVTFRCDPISEHNRLYWYRQTLGQGPEFLTYFQNEAQLEKSRLLSDRFSAERPKGSFSTLEIQRTEQGDSAMYLCASSLVPGHTNTEALFGQGTRLTVV.

This clonotype was detected many times. The chain carries TRBV4-3 and TRBJ2-1; 12 nucleotides line up with TRBD2. This CDR3 spans 16 amino acids. The germline CDR1 and CDR2 sequences are LGHNA and YSLEER. Trimming cost V 1 base and J 8 bases; bases outside gene matches: 6. The CDR3 DNA reads as TGCGCCAGCAGCCAAGTCCTAGCGGGGGGGCCGGATGAGCAGTTCTTC. This translates into CASSQVLAGGPDEQFF.